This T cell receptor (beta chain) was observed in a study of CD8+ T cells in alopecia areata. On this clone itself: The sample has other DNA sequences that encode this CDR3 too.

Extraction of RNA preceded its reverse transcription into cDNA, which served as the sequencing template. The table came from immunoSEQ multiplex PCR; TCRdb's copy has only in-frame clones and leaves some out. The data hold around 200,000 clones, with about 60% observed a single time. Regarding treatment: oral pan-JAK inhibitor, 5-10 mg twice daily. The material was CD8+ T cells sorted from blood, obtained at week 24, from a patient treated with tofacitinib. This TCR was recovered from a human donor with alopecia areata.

CDR3 amino acids: CASNGYTF. The DNA for the CDR3 is TGTGCCAGCAACGGCTACACCTTC. J is TRBJ1-2 and V is TRBV9; no clear D. The CDR3 covers 8 residues. Germline V lookup: CDR1 SGDLS, CDR2 YYNGEE. Deletions cut 6 bases from V and 8 bases from J, with 2 bases between.